This T cell receptor (beta chain) is from a study of T cell responses to AZD1222 COVID-19 vaccine (dated by TCRdb to the early 2020s). Regarding the research as a whole: A total of 230 or so trial participants underwent TCR sequencing, of whom some 210 received two doses of AZD1222 and 26 received two doses of the MenACWY control vaccine. Trial participants were enrolled by age into subgroups of 18-55, 56-69 and 70-plus years, and roughly 160, 29 and 62 TCR-sequenced participants, respectively, were included in these subgroups.

The germline V gene gives CDR1 as SGHRS and CDR2 as YFSETQ. V is pared back by 2 bases and J by 2 bases, with 11 bases lying between the germline termini. The CDR3 numbers 14 residues from cysteine through phenylalanine. Only the CDR3 region is kept as DNA, spanning 42 bases read in frame from base 1. On this clone itself: There is no known antigen for this receptor. No base-level quality is on record; no much larger clone is a single base apart.

The sample's time point label, in plain terms: about 28 days (+/-7) after the second vaccine dose. AZD1222 recipients with second doses at about 4 weeks or about 12 weeks were pooled, because spike-specific TCR depth and breadth did not differ between schedules. Vaccinee samples were obtained from the UK trials COV001 and COV002, which included a single-blind randomized controlled phase 2/3 trial of AZD1222 (ChAdOx1 nCoV-19) in healthy adults. For TCRbeta chain sequencing, PBMC samples were collected from trial participants at day 0 and at day 28 after the second dose. The investigation overall reported the following: Conclusions about previously exposed vaccinees are limited, since just a handful of AZD1222 recipients were seropositive for SARS-CoV-2 at baseline. Most participants were white British and females outnumbered males, and the authors suggested that clonal diversity may have been underestimated. The vaccine-associated CD4 TCRs covered the entire spike protein, and the dominant responses fell in regions 160-218 and 743-854. Because no samples from the day 14 peak response were available, repertoires could be characterized only after the peak T cell response. The 56-69-year group was small, and its depth increase did not reach significance, likely because of low power. After two AZD1222 doses, both the breadth and the depth of spike-specific TCRs were significantly higher than at day 0 and than in MenACWY recipients. Reportedly, almost half of the unique spike-specific TCRs recognized epitopes lying outside the regions that are mutated in the B.1.351 and B.1.1.7 variants.

The CDR3 regions of human TCRbeta chains were analyzed by immunosequencing. The paper's data handling went like this. Repertoire TCRs were checked for matches against a reference library of SARS-CoV-2-specific TCRs that had been generated using the MIRA antigen-specificity platform. Breadth meant the fraction of unique TCRs that were SARS-CoV-2-associated, whereas depth meant the fraction of total T cells that were SARS-CoV-2-associated. Using the MIRA data, each spike-specific TCR was mapped to the spike region that the TCR reacts to and placed in a CD4 or CD8 class. Log10-transformed breadth and depth values were compared by one-way ANOVA with Sidak's multiple comparisons tests. The clones in this table, taken by TCRdb from immuneACCESS, are in-frame only. Not every clone is retained; where verified, under half of the shortfall comes from an unresolved V gene, and the cause of the rest is unknown. V and J calls and clone size come straight from that table; D and trimming were deduced from the DNA. A total of 90,000 to 150,000 clones appear in this sample, about nine tenths of them only once. Over 7.5% of the sample is taken by the ten largest.

The sample here was peripheral blood, taken 28 days after the second AZD1222 dose. This receptor was obtained from an adult who received the AZD1222 COVID-19 vaccine. The chain employs TRBV5-1 and TRBJ2-7, with a weak D call of TRBD1 (6 bases match). Here the CDR3 is given as CASSFGTPTYEQYF. The bases are TGCGCCAGCAGCTTCGGGACACCAACCTACGAGCAGTACTTC.